This T cell receptor (beta chain) came from a study of T cell repertoires in cytomegalovirus infection. Findings and caveats of the study: Clonotypes of TCR beta that were HLA-C-restricted and CMV-specific dominated the ex vivo response.

This clonotype was detected only a few times. Its antigen is as yet unknown. V was trimmed by 10 bases and J by 1 base, leaving 8 bases between them. The CDR3 is 12 amino acids. Looked up from germline, CDR1 is SEHNR and CDR2 is FQNEAQ (reference sequence). MiXCR, applied by TCRdb to the reads, yields one record per CDR3 protein. Here the sample spans over 50,000 distinct CDR3 sequences, 20% to 25% being singletons. The V gene is TRBV7-9, the J gene TRBJ1-5, with D unclear. Source: CD8+ T cells from cultured PBMCs, taken from culture after CMV antigen stimulation. The sequence was obtained from a human donor in good health (CMV status not recorded). Some clones in this sample may be carry-over from other donors' samples. The CDR3 region has the DNA TGTGCCACCCAAAAGAGCAATCAGCCCCAGCATTTT. Translating gives CATQKSNQPQHF.